These 26 T cell receptor beta chains originate from one sample sequenced in a study of read filtering for tumor transcriptome and immune sequencing. Molecular barcoded adaptors covering alpha/delta and beta/gamma chains were used on roughly 400 ng RNA. TCRdb reprocessed the reads with MiXCR, giving one entry per CDR3 protein. This sample has 130,000 or so distinct CDR3 sequences, with less than 15% found just once. Specimen: a population of CD138-negative cells sorted from bone marrow. The source of these receptors is a donor at least 40 years old with multiple myeloma.

This clonotype appeared many times. The J gene is TRBJ2-3, the V gene TRBV7-2; D is undetermined. This CDR3 contains 14 residues. The V end was cut by 2 bases, the J end by 1 base, with 7 bases between. The germline CDR1 and CDR2 sequences are SGHTA and FQGNSA. CDR3 sequence: CASSLTLGTDTQYF. Written as DNA, the CDR3 is TGTGCCAGCAGCTTAACACTGGGCACAGATACGCAGTATTTT.

This clonotype was observed at least ten times. V gene TRBV10-3 combines with J gene TRBJ2-7, with 10 positions matching TRBD1. Germline CDR1 is ENHRY and CDR2 is SYGVKD. This CDR3 contains 13 residues. V was pared by 10 bases and J by 6 bases, with 9 bases of the junction left unmatched. The CDR3 loop reads CATVGQGNLEQYF. For the CDR3, the DNA is TGTGCCACCGTGGGACAGGGGAATCTCGAGCAGTACTTC.

A few counts support this clonotype. With a much larger clone just one base away, this may be a read error. The chain recombines TRBV6-1 with TRBJ2-1; possibly TRBD2 for D (6 bases). The CDR3 sequence is 15 residues long. Germline assignment: CDR1 MNHNS and CDR2 SASEGT. CDR3 sequence (DNA): TGTGCCAGCAGTGAAGCGGACTACGGAGGTGATGAGCAGCTCTTC. Protein sequence: CASSEADYGGDEQLF.

At least ten counts were recorded for this clonotype. The rearrangement joins TRBV4-1 to TRBJ2-2, with TRBD2 as a possible D gene (7 bases). Trimming removed 5 bases from V and 7 bases from J, with 17 bases in between. Germline V gene data show CDR1 as MGHRA and CDR2 as YSYEKL. The CDR3 is 15 residues long. DNA for the CDR3: TGCGCCAGCAGCATCCGGGCGGGGGCCGGCGGGGAGCTGTTTTTT. It translates to CASSIRAGAGGELFF.

This clonotype was recorded a few times. V is TRBV18 and J is TRBJ2-7, with 8 nucleotides matching TRBD1. V trimming: 3 bases; J trimming: 3 bases; junction bases outside the gene matches: 4. The germline gives CDR1 KGHSH, CDR2 LQKENI. The CDR3 consists of 14 residues. CDR3 amino acids: CASSPLGQDYEQYF. The DNA of the CDR3 is TGTGCCAGCTCACCGCTGGGACAGGACTACGAGCAGTACTTC.

This clonotype was seen many times. This chain joins TRBV30 and TRBJ2-1, with TRBD1 as a possible D gene (6 bases). V gave up 0 bases and J gave up 5 bases, with 11 bases separating them. This CDR3 has 14 amino acids. Germline V gene data show CDR1 as GTSNPN and CDR2 as SVGIG (reference sequence). In DNA form, the CDR3 reads TGTGCCTGGAGTGTAGACCGGACAGACAATGAGCAGTTCTTC. This gives the protein CAWSVDRTDNEQFF.

This clonotype was found many times. The rearrangement joins TRBV20-1 to TRBJ2-3; 7 nucleotides agree with TRBD1. The CDR3 contains 12 residues. V lost 6 bases and J lost 4; bases outside the gene matches: 4. CDR1 and CDR2 from the germline V gene are DFQATT and SNEGSKA (reference sequence). The CDR3 loop is CSARQGADTQYF. The CDR3, as DNA: TGCAGTGCCCGTCAGGGGGCAGATACGCAGTATTTT.

On this clonotype itself: This sequence may be a read error, since a much larger clone differs from it by one base. The chain is built from TRBV12-3 or TRBV12-4 and TRBJ2-1, with 9 bases aligning to TRBD1. The length of the CDR3 is 15 residues. In DNA form, the CDR3 reads TGTGCCAGCAGTTGGGGACAGGGCCCCTACAATGAGCAGCTCTTC. Translation: CASSWGQGPYNEQLF.

This clonotype was recorded at least ten times. The chain has TRBV7-9 and TRBJ2-1; 7 bases align to TRBD1. V was clipped by 1 base and J by 9 bases; unmatched bases: 6. The CDR3 covers 14 residues. Germline values: CDR1 SEHNR, CDR2 FQNEAQ (reference sequence). CDR3 amino acids: CASSLVQGKAEQFF. In nucleotides, the CDR3 is TGTGCCAGCAGCTTAGTACAGGGGAAGGCTGAGCAGTTCTTC. Full variable domain (outside the CDR3, taken from reference TRBV7-9 and TRBJ2-1): DTGVSQNPRHKITKRGQNVTFRCDPISEHNRLYWYRQTLGQGPEFLTYFQNEAQLEKSRLLSDRFSAERPKGSFSTLEIQRTEQGDSAMYLCASSLVQGKAEQFFGPGTRLTVL.

This clonotype was detected once. A far more abundant clone sits one base away, making this likely a read error. The chain combines TRBV14 with TRBJ2-1; 10 bases line up with TRBD2. This CDR3 contains 15 residues. Germline CDR1 reads SGHDN; CDR2 reads FVKESK. CDR3 in DNA: TGTGCCAGCAGCCCTGGGACTAGCGCTTGGCATGAGCAGCTCTTC. It is translated as CASSPGTSAWHEQLF.

As concerns this clonotype: A read error may explain this, as a much larger clone is one base away. The chain carries TRBV6-5 and TRBJ2-7; D remains unclear. This CDR3 has 13 amino acids. From germline, CDR1 is MNHEY and CDR2 SVGAGI. The CDR3 spells CASKWQKAYGQYF. CDR3 nucleotide sequence: TGTGCCAGCAAGTGGCAAAAGGCCTACGGGCAGTACTTC.

This clonotype was picked up many times. This sequence joins TRBV5-1 and TRBJ2-1, with 11 positions matching TRBD2. CDR3 length: 16 residues. J gave up 6 bases and V 0 bases, and 5 bases lay outside the gene matches. Germline loops: CDR1 SGHRS, CDR2 YFSETQ. CDR3 DNA sequence: TGCGCCAGCAGCTTGGTGGTAGCGGGAGGGATCAATGAGCAGTTCTTC. It specifies CASSLVVAGGINEQFF.

At least ten counts were recorded for this clonotype. The CDR3 region is CASSVEGFTDTQYF. In DNA form, the CDR3 reads TGTGCCAGCAGCGTAGAGGGATTCACAGATACGCAGTATTTT. This chain links TRBV9 with TRBJ2-3; D unresolved. Trimming cost V 0 bases and J 2 bases, with 7 bases left between them. The CDR3 is 14 residues long. The germline gives CDR1 SGDLS, CDR2 YYNGEE.

In this sample, this clonotype turned up a few times. One base away lies a much larger clone, so this may be a sequencing read error. V is TRBV27 and J is TRBJ1-1; possibly TRBD1 for D (6 bases). Looked up from germline, CDR1 is MNHEY and CDR2 is SMNVEV (reference sequence). The CDR3 has 13 residues. In DNA, the CDR3 is TGTGTCAGCAGTCAGGGGCCGAACACTGAAGCTTTCTTT. It translates to CVSSQGPNTEAFF.

This clonotype came up a few times. The rearrangement links TRBV20-1 to TRBJ1-5; 12 bases are shared with TRBD1. Germline CDR1 and CDR2: DFQATT and SNEGSKA (reference sequence). The CDR3 is 14 residues long. J was trimmed by 6 bases and V by 3 bases; bases with no gene match: 3. Here the CDR3 DNA reads TGCAGTGCTAGGGGACAGGGGGCAGGTCAGCCCCAGCATTTT. Its protein is CSARGQGAGQPQHF.

Remarks on this clonotype: This may be a read error: a much more frequent sequence differs by one nucleotide. V usage is TRBV6-2 or TRBV6-3 and J usage is TRBJ2-3, with D possibly being TRBD1 (6 bases). The CDR3 runs to 14 residues. Germline CDR1 is MNHEY and CDR2 is SVGEGT. Trimming removed 1 base at V and 9 bases at J, with 14 bases between. The CDR3 reads CASSYFGTQDTQYF. In DNA, the CDR3 is TGTGCCAGCAGTTACTTCGGGACACAGGACACGCAGTATTTT.

This clonotype was detected ten times or more. The chain links TRBV7-2 to TRBJ2-5; D gene uncertain. Germline CDR1 and CDR2: SGHTA and FQGNSA. The CDR3 covers 11 residues. Deletions cut 4 bases from V and 7 bases from J, with 7 bases between. The CDR3 loop reads CASSYKGTQYF. CDR3 nucleotide sequence: TGTGCCAGCAGCTATAAAGGGACCCAGTACTTC.

This clonotype occurred many times. The chain combines TRBV2 with TRBJ2-3; no reliable D call. Germline V gene sequence: CDR1 SNHLY, CDR2 FYNNEI. Trimming stripped 10 bases from V and 4 bases from J, with 9 bases between. The CDR3 loop spans 11 amino acids. The CDR3 here is CATLDADTQYF. In DNA form, the CDR3 reads TGTGCCACGCTAGACGCAGATACGCAGTATTTT.

This clonotype was counted ten times or more. The rearrangement joins TRBV9 to TRBJ2-7; 12 bases are shared with TRBD2. Germline loops: CDR1 SGDLS, CDR2 YYNGEE. This CDR3 contains 17 residues. The junction had 12 bases not matched to a gene; V was cut back by 4 bases and J by 4 bases. The chain's CDR3 is CASSSRGLAGTNYEQYF. The CDR3 nucleotides read TGTGCCAGCAGCTCTCGAGGACTAGCGGGAACGAATTACGAGCAGTACTTC.

This clonotype was counted at least ten times. V gene TRBV6-2 or TRBV6-3 combines with J gene TRBJ2-6; 7 positions agree with TRBD1. CDR3 length equals 17 residues. V shed 4 bases and J 2 bases; nucleotides not matched to a gene: 8. Germline V CDR1 and CDR2: MNHEY, SVGEGT. The CDR3 spells CASSSGQVTPGANVLTF. CDR3 coding DNA: TGTGCCAGCAGTTCAGGACAGGTTACCCCTGGGGCCAACGTCCTGACTTTC.

The table lists this clonotype with many counts. The rearrangement uses TRBV4-2 and TRBJ2-1; 9 bases map to TRBD2. Germline CDR1 LGHNA, CDR2 YNFKEQ. Germline trimming cut 5 bases from V and 7 bases from J; bases unmatched to any gene: 6. The CDR3 spans 14 residues. The CDR3 region is CASSARTSVNEQFF. The CDR3 nucleotides read TGTGCCAGCAGCGCGAGGACTAGCGTAAATGAGCAGTTCTTC.

On this clonotype itself: At one end, the junction sequence differs from germline, possibly due to a read error. The V call is TRBV5-5, the J call TRBJ1-5; D not resolved. The CDR3 has 15 amino acids. Per germline, CDR1 SGHKS and CDR2 YYEKEE (reference sequence). Here the CDR3 reads CASCLWGDSNQPQHF. The CDR3 DNA reads as TGTGCCAGCTGCTTGTGGGGAGATAGCAATCAGCCCCAGCATTTT.

This clonotype showed up many times. V is TRBV20-1 and J is TRBJ2-1, with 8 bases identical to TRBD1. The junction had 5 bases not matched to a gene; V was cut back by 6 bases and J by 1 base. The germline V gene encodes CDR1 DFQATT and CDR2 SNEGSKA (reference sequence). The CDR3 contains 14 residues. DNA for the CDR3: TGCAGTGCCACCGACAGGGGTTCCTACAATGAGCAGTTCTTC. Translation gives CSATDRGSYNEQFF.

This clonotype was detected ten times or more. V and J are TRBV27 and TRBJ2-1; D perhaps matches TRBD1 (6 bases). V was cut by 2 bases and J by 6 bases, with 17 bases left in between. CDR3 length: 16 amino acids. CDR1 is MNHEY, CDR2 SMNVEV, per germline (reference sequence). The CDR3 loop reads CASSLGLRAGVNEQFF. The CDR3 bases are TGTGCCAGCAGTTTAGGGCTCAGGGCAGGGGTCAATGAGCAGTTCTTC.

Worth noting for this clonotype: A read error may explain this, as a much larger clone is one base away. The chain links TRBV11-1 to TRBJ1-1; 7 nucleotides agree with TRBD1. CDR1 SGHAT and CDR2 FQDESV come from the germline V gene (reference sequence). This CDR3 is built from 16 residues. The CDR3 coding sequence is TGTGCCAGCAGCTTAGTCGGGACAGCGATGAACGCTGAAGCTTTCTTT. Protein: CASSLVGTAMNAEAFF. Full variable domain (missing parts from reference TRBV11-1 and TRBJ1-1): EAEVAQSPRYKITEKSQAVAFWCDPISGHATLYWYRQILGQGPELLVQFQDESVVDDSQLPKDRFSAERLKGVDSTLKIQPAELGDSAMYLCASSLVGTAMNAEAFFGQGTRLTVV.

Notes on this clonotype: This could be a read error, since a much larger clone is one nucleotide away. V and J are TRBV20-1 and TRBJ2-5, with 8 bases lining up with TRBD2. This CDR3 region has 16 residues. Germline CDR1 DFQATT, CDR2 SNEGSKA (reference sequence). CDR3: CRARDRLAGIQETQYF. CDR3 sequence (DNA): TGCAGAGCTAGAGATCGGCTAGCGGGTATACAAGAGACCCAGTACTTC.